What follows is one T cell receptor (beta chain) and its context. This clonotype appeared a few times. The target of this receptor is not known. The DNA is left out, because the CDR3 cannot be placed on it with certainty; the CDR3 is given as TCRdb lists it. TCR cDNA was synthesized by 5'RACE template switching, which introduced a universal primer site and unique molecular identifiers. cDNA synthesis was primed from both the TCR alpha and TCR beta constant segments. Libraries were amplified in two PCR steps, with sample barcodes and sequencing adapters added in the second step. Sequencing of libraries was performed on Illumina HiSeq 2500 (2x100 bp) or NovaSeq (2x150 bp). The paper's processing steps were these. MIGEC handled demultiplexing of reads and collapsing into UMI consensus sequences, while MiXCR performed V(D)J alignment. Using edgeR on replicate PBMC samples, clonotypes were called vaccine-responding if FDR was below 0.01 and the log2 fold change was above 5 up to day 15. Bulk clonotypes were assigned CD4 or CD8 identity according to which sequenced CD4 or CD8 repertoire held them at higher abundance. TCRdb reworked the public reads: Q25 trimming with fastp, MiXCR clone assembly, productive beta chains retained. Rows matching on CDR3 protein sequence are summarized as one entry with the most common DNA and genes. The V and J calls reflect TCRdb's pipeline rather than the authors' work. The sample contains hundreds of thousands of distinct CDR3 sequences, about 19% of them found a single time. Of the sample, roughly an eighth falls within the top ten clones.

These data come from a study of T cells after yellow fever vaccination (dated by TCRdb to between 2018 and 2021). Some background on the complete study: Libraries from fractions with low cell numbers were prepared with the SMART-Seq v4 Ultra Low Input RNA kit. To follow T-cell clones before and after primary and booster YFV17D yellow fever vaccination, bulk TCR alpha and beta repertoires were sequenced over time. Two healthy male donors, one aged 18 to 30 and one aged 30 to 39 years, were included in the cohort. Blood was collected at multiple timepoints before and after primary and secondary immunization, and bulk PBMC replicates and cell subsets were isolated.

The CDR3 runs 14 amino acids, cysteine and phenylalanine included. Based on the germline V gene, the CDR1 and CDR2 sequences are SGHDN and FVKESK. The treatment or condition label, as the study defines it: live attenuated yellow fever vaccine strain. At each blood-draw timepoint, two biological replicates of bulk PBMCs were collected. PBMCs were isolated from peripheral blood using a standard Ficoll-Paque protocol. TriZol was used to extract RNA from bulk PBMCs, CD4 and CD8 fractions, and dextramer-positive and dextramer-negative fractions. General study outcomes and caveats: Compared with the primary T-cell response, the secondary T-cell response was weaker but faster, peaking on day 5 rather than day 15. The study included only two donors, which limits how far the findings can be generalized. Computational filtering was required because FACS-sorted repertoires could contain abundant contaminating clonotypes from the bulk population. Most clones expanded after primary vaccination (96% of CD4 and roughly 90% of CD8) were re-detected after the booster, suggesting that broad memory maintenance occurred. A small fraction of clonotypes showed up in both the CD4 and CD8 compartments, probably as a result of convergent recombination.

This receptor chain uses TRBV14 and TRBJ2-2. This clonotype originated in a man aged 25-40 years who received the YFV17D yellow fever vaccine. Here the sequenced sample was PBMCs, taken 15 days after the yellow fever booster vaccination. CDR3 loop: CASSQDFGAGELFF.